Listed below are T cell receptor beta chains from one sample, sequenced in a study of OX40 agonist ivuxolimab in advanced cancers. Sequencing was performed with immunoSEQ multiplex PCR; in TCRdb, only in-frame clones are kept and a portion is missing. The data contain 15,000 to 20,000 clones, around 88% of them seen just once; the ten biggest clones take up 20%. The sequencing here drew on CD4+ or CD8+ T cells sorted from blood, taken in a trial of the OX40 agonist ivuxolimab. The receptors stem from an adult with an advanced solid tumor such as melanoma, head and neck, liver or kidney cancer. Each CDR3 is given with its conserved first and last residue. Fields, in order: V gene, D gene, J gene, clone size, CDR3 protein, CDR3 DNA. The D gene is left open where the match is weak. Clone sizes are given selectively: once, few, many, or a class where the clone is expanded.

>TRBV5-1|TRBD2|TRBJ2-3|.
CASSLGREADTQYF
TGCGCCAGCAGCTTGGGGCGGGAGGCAGATACGCAGTATTTT
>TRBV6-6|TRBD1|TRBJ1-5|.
CASSSPGQGHQPQHF
TGTGCCAGCAGTTCTCCGGGACAGGGACATCAGCCCCAGCATTTT
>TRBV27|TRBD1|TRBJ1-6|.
CASNRQGPNSPLHF
TGTGCCAGTAACCGACAGGGGCCAAATTCACCCCTCCACTTT
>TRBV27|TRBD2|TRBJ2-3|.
CASSLRERGRDTQYF
TGTGCCAGCAGTTTGCGGGAGAGAGGTCGGGATACGCAGTATTTT
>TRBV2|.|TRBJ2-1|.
CASSSYLLYNEQFF
TGTGCCAGCAGTAGCTACCTGCTTTACAATGAGCAGTTCTTC
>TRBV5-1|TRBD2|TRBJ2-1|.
CASSRTSGSVGEQFF
TGCGCCAGCAGCCGGACTAGCGGGAGTGTCGGTGAGCAGTTCTTC
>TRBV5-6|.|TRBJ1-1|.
CASSVLNRDTEAFF
TGTGCCAGCAGCGTACTCAATCGGGACACTGAAGCTTTCTTT
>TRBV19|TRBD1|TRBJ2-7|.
CASSLGQGGRNEQYF
TGTGCCAGTAGCCTAGGACAGGGGGGGAGGAACGAGCAGTACTTC
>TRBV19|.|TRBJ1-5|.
CASSSVPNSNQPQHF
TGTGCCAGCTCATCGGTCCCCAATAGCAATCAGCCCCAGCATTTT
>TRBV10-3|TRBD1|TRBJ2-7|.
CAISVGTGGFEQYF
TGTGCCATCAGTGTTGGGACAGGGGGCTTTGAGCAGTACTTC
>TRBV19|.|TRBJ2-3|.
CASSIAGSDTQYF
TGTGCCAGTAGTATAGCTGGCTCTGATACGCAGTATTTT
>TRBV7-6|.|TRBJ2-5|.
CASSLDGTPRGGQYF
TGTGCCAGCAGCTTAGATGGGACACCTAGAGGGGGCCAGTACTTC
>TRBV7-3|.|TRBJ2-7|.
CASSPGKYEQYF
TGTGCCAGCAGCCCCGGGAAATACGAGCAGTACTTC
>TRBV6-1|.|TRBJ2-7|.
CASSEAASFEQYF
TGTGCCAGCAGTGAAGCCGCCTCCTTTGAGCAGTACTTC
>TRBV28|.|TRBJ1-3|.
CASSLFNPGNTIYF
TGTGCCAGCAGTTTATTCAACCCTGGAAACACCATATATTTT
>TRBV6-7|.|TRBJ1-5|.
CASSSSYPGESSNQPQHF
TGTGCCAGCAGCTCGAGTTACCCAGGGGAATCTAGCAATCAGCCCCAGCATTTT
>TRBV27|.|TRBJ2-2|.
CASSLNWDTGELFF
TGTGCCAGCAGTTTAAACTGGGACACCGGGGAGCTGTTTTTT
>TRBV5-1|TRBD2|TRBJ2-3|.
CASSFRTSGTPDTQYF
TGCGCCAGCAGCTTCAGGACTAGCGGTACACCAGATACGCAGTATTTT
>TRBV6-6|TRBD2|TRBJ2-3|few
CASSYPAGGTDTQYF
TGTGCCAGCAGTTACCCGGCGGGAGGCACAGATACGCAGTATTTT
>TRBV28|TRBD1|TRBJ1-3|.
CASRAGGTSGNTIYF
TGTGCCAGCAGGGCAGGGGGCACTTCTGGAAACACCATATATTTT
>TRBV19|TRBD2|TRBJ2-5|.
CASTSRGGRGETQYF
TGTGCCAGTACCTCGAGGGGCGGGAGGGGGGAGACCCAGTACTTC
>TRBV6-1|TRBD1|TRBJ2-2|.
CASSAWTGGNTGELFF
TGTGCCAGCAGTGCCTGGACAGGGGGGAACACCGGGGAGCTGTTTTTT
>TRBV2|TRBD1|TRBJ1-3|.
CASSDRTGGNTIYF
TGTGCCAGCAGTGATCGGACAGGTGGAAACACCATATATTTT
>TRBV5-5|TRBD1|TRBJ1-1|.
CASSQGQGGSAFF
TGTGCCAGCAGCCAGGGACAGGGGGGATCGGCTTTCTTT
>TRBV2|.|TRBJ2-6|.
CASRGSPGANVLTF
TGTGCCAGCAGAGGGAGTCCTGGGGCCAACGTCCTGACTTTC
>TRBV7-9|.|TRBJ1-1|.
CASSLVGGEAFF
TGTGCCAGCAGCTTAGTAGGAGGGGAAGCTTTCTTT
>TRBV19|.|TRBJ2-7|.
CASSIGDENEQYF
TGTGCCAGTAGTATAGGGGACGAGAACGAGCAGTACTTC
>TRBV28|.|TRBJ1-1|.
CASSLHYQTEAFF
TGTGCCAGCAGCCTACACTATCAGACTGAAGCTTTCTTT
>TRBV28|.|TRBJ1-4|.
CASVTGATNEKLFF
TGTGCCAGTGTAACCGGCGCAACTAATGAAAAACTGTTTTTT
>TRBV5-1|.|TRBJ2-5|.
CASSLGGLQETQYF
TGCGCCAGCAGCTTGGGAGGGCTTCAAGAGACCCAGTACTTC
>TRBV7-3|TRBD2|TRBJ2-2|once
CASNLEGRAGELFF
TGTGCCAGCAACTTGGAGGGGAGGGCTGGGGAGCTGTTTTTT
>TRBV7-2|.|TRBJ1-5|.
CASSAGQYQPQHF
TGTGCCAGCAGCGCCGGACAGTATCAGCCCCAGCATTTT
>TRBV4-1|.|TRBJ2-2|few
CASSRLRASSNTGELFF
TGCGCCAGCAGCCGTCTGCGGGCTAGCTCGAACACCGGGGAGCTGTTTTTT
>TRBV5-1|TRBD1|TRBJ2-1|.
CASSLMGQLNEQFF
TGCGCCAGCAGCTTGATGGGACAGCTAAATGAGCAGTTCTTC
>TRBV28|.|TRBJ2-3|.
CASSSGVDTQYF
TGTGCCAGCAGTTCGGGGGTGGATACGCAGTATTTT
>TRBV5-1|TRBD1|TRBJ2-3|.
CASSPTGYADTQYF
TGCGCCAGCAGCCCGACAGGGTACGCAGATACGCAGTATTTT
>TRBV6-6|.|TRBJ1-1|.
CASSYGSHTEAFF
TGTGCCAGCAGTTACGGCTCACACACTGAAGCTTTCTTT
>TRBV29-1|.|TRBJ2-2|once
CSVEVSANLNTGELFF
TGCAGCGTTGAAGTGTCGGCCAACCTGAACACCGGGGAGCTGTTTTTT
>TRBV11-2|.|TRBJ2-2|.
CASSLTGLVGNTGELFF
TGTGCCAGCAGCTTAACAGGGCTGGTAGGGAACACCGGGGAGCTGTTTTTT
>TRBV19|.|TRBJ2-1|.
CASSKTTLSSYNEQFF
TGTGCCAGTAGTAAGACTACCTTGAGCTCCTACAATGAGCAGTTCTTC
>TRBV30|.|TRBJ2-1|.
CAWSSLGDNEQFF
TGTGCCTGGAGTTCATTGGGAGACAATGAGCAGTTCTTC
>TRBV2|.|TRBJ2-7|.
CASSERFSRPEQYF
TGTGCCAGCAGTGAACGATTTTCCCGTCCCGAGCAGTACTTC
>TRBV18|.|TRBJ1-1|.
CASSLGPGTEAFF
TGTGCCAGCTCACTTGGGCCTGGGACTGAAGCTTTCTTT
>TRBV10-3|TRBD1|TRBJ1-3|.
CAAGQSVSGNTIYF
TGTGCCGCGGGACAGTCAGTCTCTGGAAACACCATATATTTT
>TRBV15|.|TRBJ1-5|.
CATSRDLEADQPQHF
TGTGCCACCAGCAGAGATTTGGAGGCGGATCAGCCCCAGCATTTT
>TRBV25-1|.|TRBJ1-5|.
CASSDPQLGDQPQHF
TGTGCCAGCAGTGACCCCCAACTAGGCGATCAGCCCCAGCATTTT
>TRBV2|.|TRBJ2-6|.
CASNAGQGNSGANVLTF
TGTGCCAGCAACGCCGGGCAGGGAAACTCTGGGGCCAACGTCCTGACTTTC
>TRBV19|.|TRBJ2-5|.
CASSMEALAGETQYF
TGTGCCAGTAGTATGGAGGCACTGGCGGGGGAGACCCAGTACTTC
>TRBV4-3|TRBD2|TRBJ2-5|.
CASSPGLAVQETQYF
TGCGCCAGCAGCCCGGGACTAGCGGTACAAGAGACCCAGTACTTC
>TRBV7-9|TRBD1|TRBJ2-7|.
CASSGTGYEQYF
TGTGCCAGCAGCGGGACAGGTTACGAGCAGTACTTC
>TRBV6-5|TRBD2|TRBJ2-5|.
CASRRLAGLETQYF
TGTGCCAGCAGACGACTAGCGGGACTGGAGACCCAGTACTTC
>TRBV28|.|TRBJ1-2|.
CASKALGYGYTF
TGTGCCAGCAAGGCACTGGGCTATGGCTACACCTTC
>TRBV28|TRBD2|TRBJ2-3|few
CASSLGLAGVTDTQYF
TGTGCCAGCAGTTTAGGACTAGCGGGTGTCACAGATACGCAGTATTTT
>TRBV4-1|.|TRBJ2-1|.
CASSQDVYNEQFF
TGCGCCAGCAGCCAAGACGTCTACAATGAGCAGTTCTTC
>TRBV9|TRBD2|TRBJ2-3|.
CASSRTSGNTDTQYF
TGTGCCAGCAGTCGTACTAGCGGAAACACAGATACGCAGTATTTT
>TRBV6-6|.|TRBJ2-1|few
CATVTGAGDLGRQFF
TGTGCCACCGTCACAGGGGCGGGAGACCTTGGTCGACAGTTCTTC